This T cell receptor (beta chain) was identified during a study of cytomegalovirus exposure and HLA in healthy donors. Study-level findings and limits: Most of the TCR beta V segments (in an earlier analysis) were productive either about 90% or about 30% of the time. An analysis that was carried out later associated 16,951 TCR beta sequences with HLA alleles at 0.05 false discovery rate.

Germline-derived CDR1 and CDR2 are SNHLY and FYNNEI. The CDR3 has 12 amino acids. With 6 bases removed from V and 6 bases from J, the gap between germline ends came to 11 bases. PCR primers comprised 60 Vbeta and 13 Jbeta primers. Sequencing used immunoSEQ multiplex PCR; TCRdb keeps in-frame clones, though not all of them. The table includes fewer than 95,000 clones, 85% detected once. A note on this clone: The antigen is undetermined.

Sequencing was carried out using PBMCs. This chain joins TRBV2 and TRBJ1-1; TRBD1 is a possible D gene (6 bases). The sequence was obtained from a man in his forties in good health and CMV-seropositive. CDR3 coding DNA: TGTGCCAGCAGCGCGGACAGCTCTGAAGCTTTCTTT. The encoded protein is CASSADSSEAFF.